This passage covers 8 T cell receptor beta chains from one sample sequenced in a study of cytomegalovirus exposure and HLA in healthy donors. This PCR relied on a set of 60 Vbeta primers and 13 Jbeta primers. Method: immunoSEQ multiplex PCR; TCRdb's copy keeps in-frame clones and lacks some. The sample shows 95,000 to 130,000 clones, 70% to 80% of them seen only once. Sequenced input: PBMCs. All receptors derive from a woman aged 18 to 35 in good health and CMV-seronegative.

The rearrangement joins TRBV5-1 to TRBJ1-2; TRBD1 matches 9 bases. V shed 4 bases and J 5 bases; nucleotides not matched to a gene: 12. Germline V CDR1 and CDR2: SGHRS, YFSETQ. The CDR3 has 16 residues. CDR3 sequence (DNA): TGCGCCAGCAGCACTAGCAGGACAGGGGAAGAGTATGGCTACACCTTC. Translating gives CASSTSRTGEEYGYTF.

The rearrangement links TRBV4-1 to TRBJ2-1, with D perhaps TRBD2 (7 bases). The germline V and J ends were trimmed by 0 bases and 7 bases, with 16 bases remaining between them. Germline values: CDR1 MGHRA, CDR2 YSYEKL. CDR3 length equals 16 residues. CDR3 amino acids: CASSQESGGAGNEQFF. CDR3 DNA sequence: TGCGCCAGCAGCCAAGAGAGTGGGGGGGCCGGGAATGAGCAGTTCTTC.

The chain joins TRBV7-8 to TRBJ1-4; 7 positions match TRBD1. The ends lost 0 bases at V and 6 bases at J; junction bases unmatched: 10. This CDR3 is built from 17 residues. Looked up from germline, CDR1 is SGHVS and CDR2 is FQNEAQ. As DNA, the CDR3 is TGTGCCAGCAGCTTAGCACTAAGGGGGCGGGGGGATGAAAAACTGTTTTTT. This gives the protein CASSLALRGRGDEKLFF.

The V gene is TRBV6-1, the J gene TRBJ1-2; D is unclear. Germline CDR1 reads MNHNS; CDR2 reads SASEGT. Deletions cut 4 bases from V and 8 bases from J, with 17 bases between. This CDR3 has 14 amino acids. CDR3 protein: CASSVTRPRAGYTF. In DNA, the CDR3 is TGTGCCAGCAGTGTTACGAGGCCCCGCGCAGGCTACACCTTC.

This clone turned up a few times. The V call is TRBV30, the J call TRBJ2-7, with 7 bases lining up with TRBD1. CDR1 GTSNPN and CDR2 SVGIG come from the germline V gene (reference sequence). The CDR3 consists of 17 residues. V lost 1 base, J lost 3 bases, and 15 bases stayed unmatched. CDR3 nucleotides: TGTGCCTGGAGTGGGGTTCGCATGGGACAGCCATACTACGAGCAGTACTTC. It codes for CAWSGVRMGQPYYEQYF. The full variable domain, its missing parts supplied by reference TRBV30 and TRBJ2-7, is SQTIHQWPATLVQPVGSPLSLECTVEGTSNPNLYWYRQAAGRGLQLLFYSVGIGQISSEVPQNLSASRPQDRQFILSSKKLLLSDSGFYLCAWSGVRMGQPYYEQYFGPGTRLTVT.

This chain joins TRBV28 and TRBJ1-1; 7 positions match TRBD1. In germline, CDR1 is MDHEN, CDR2 SYDVKM. The CDR3 runs to 17 residues. J was trimmed by 5 bases and V by 6 bases; bases with no gene match: 18. CDR3 sequence reads: CASSRLTQGTSRTEAFF. The DNA of the CDR3 is TGTGCCAGCAGCCGCCTCACACAGGGGACTTCGAGAACTGAAGCTTTCTTT.

The chain employs TRBV21-1 and TRBJ1-1. TRBV21-1 is assigned pseudogene status. The length of the CDR3 is 13 residues. The DNA of the CDR3 is TGTGCCAGCTTGGAGCCTCTGAACACTGAAGCTTTCTTT. This encodes CASLEPLNTEAFF.

This CDR3 reads CASSLALSEAFF. CDR3 in DNA: TGTGCCAGCAGTCTGGCCCTTTCTGAAGCTTTCTTT. This chain uses TRBV28 with TRBJ1-1, with D hard to call. Germline V gives CDR1 MDHEN, CDR2 SYDVKM. The V end was cut by 5 bases, the J end by 6 bases, with 10 bases between. CDR3 length: 12 residues.